This TCR beta chain was found in a study of cytomegalovirus exposure and HLA in healthy donors (dated by TCRdb to the late 2010s). Some background on the complete study: An earlier analysis of 587 of the donors reported roughly 300 Gb of sequence data and 95 million to 140 million unique TCR beta sequences obtained from about 180 million T cells. In a later genetic analysis, genome-wide SNP genotypes for about 65% of the roughly 670 donors were used, and that subset was treated as a discovery cohort. Rather than drawing on any new phenotypic data, the later analysis identified candidate immune exposures from TCR beta sequences and the way those sequences occurred across donors. Every discovery cohort repertoire had been produced on one sequencing platform. In addition to the first cohort of around 670 subjects, a separate validation cohort of 120 different subjects was used. Of the roughly 410 genotyped donors, 65% to 90% were placed in the genetic ancestry cluster associated with self-reported Caucasian donors. The study aimed to test whether signatures of past pathogen exposure could be identified by cataloging public T cell receptors. Across around 400 genotyped donors of the cohort, an average of approximately 240,000 unique TCR beta nucleotide sequences per donor were sequenced, and roughly a sixth of those sequences were non-productive. To decide whether each TCR beta V gene segment behaved as functional or pseudogenic, an earlier analysis of nearly 600 of the donors relied on high-throughput TCR beta sequencing. High-throughput TCR immunosequencing, statistical association of individual TCRs with disease status, and machine learning were combined to predict cytomegalovirus infection status. The study profiled the T cell repertoires of about 720 subjects by immunosequencing and related them to cytomegalovirus serostatus. To study patterns of TCR occurrence, a later analysis re-analyzed previously published TCR beta repertoires from 500 to 850 donors and added high-resolution HLA genotyping. HLA typing included class I and class II loci at four-digit resolution. Donor age, sex, ethnicity and CMV serostatus were compiled alongside the repertoire data. Several DR-DQ haplotypes were handled as single units for association and clustering because linkage in the cohort was strong. Typing coverage differed by locus: A, B, C, DRB1 and DQB1 were typed in about 620-630 donors, DQA1 in about 550, DPA1 in 600 to 610, and DPB1 in about 450. About 280 gigabases of sequencing data and around 85 million unique TCR sequences made up an early release that covered approximately 620 HLA-typed donors.

The method behind the library was the immunoSEQ multiplex PCR assay. The multiplex PCR relied on a mix of 60 forward primers for TCR Vbeta segments and 13 reverse primers for TCR Jbeta segments. A multiplex PCR assay on genomic DNA amplified the CDR3 region of rearranged TCR beta genes. Amplified TCR beta libraries were sequenced as 87-base-pair reads on the Illumina HiSeq System. Under the source paper's analysis protocol: In a later analysis, some 80 million unique TCR beta chains were counted across the 650 to 750 repertoires, and around 10 million of these chains were shared by at least two donors. To remove PCR and sequencing errors, raw reads were error-corrected and collapsed into unique sequences using a nearest-neighbor algorithm that merged closely related sequences. Alignment of CDR3 sequences to IMGT reference sequences was used to assign V, D and J gene segments. For a sequence to be retained, a match of at least six nucleotides to both a V gene segment and a J gene segment was required. Rearrangements were classified as productive when the CDR3 lacked stop codons and remained in frame with V and J, and all other rearrangements were classified as non-productive. Following IMGT convention, CDR3 was defined as the stretch from the second conserved V-encoded cysteine to the conserved J-encoded phenylalanine. The earlier analysis of about 610 of the donors excluded any sequence lacking an unambiguous match to a single V gene segment. In an earlier analysis of some 590 of the donors, a V segment was called functional when productive rearrangements were above 56.7%, and segregating when the standard deviation between donors exceeded 5%. To diagnose cytomegalovirus status from the catalog of TCR beta chain sequences, a statistical classification framework was built. V and J gene assignment, in a later analysis, came from comparing TCR nucleotide sequences with IMGT/GENE-DB human TR gene sequences. A later analysis assigned CDR3 sequences and most-parsimonious VDJ recombination scenarios with the TCRdist pipeline. In a later analysis, every TCR beta chain was defined by the combination of its CDR3 amino acid sequence and its V-gene family, and reads without a unique V-gene family were dropped. To address suspected cross-contamination and a sequencing artifact, a later analysis removed a few hundred highly shared, low-generation-probability nucleotide sequences. In a later analysis, a clonal expansion index for each public chain was calculated from normalized within-repertoire ranks of inferred template counts. A later analysis computed generation probabilities with a VDJ recombination model fitted to out-of-frame rearrangements, and checked the results against IGoR. In a later analysis, hypergeometric tests were used to score TCR-TCR, TCR-HLA and TCR-CMV co-occurrence, with a repertoire-size bias correction applied to TCR pairs. False discovery rates were estimated in a later analysis by permuting HLA or CMV assignments 20 times. In a later analysis, co-occurring TCRs were grouped using DBSCAN, and TCRdist sequence similarity was added for clustering within HLA-allele-positive subsets. Co-occurrence clustering excluded repertoires with fewer than 30,000 or more than 120,000 public chains, plus five with anomalous nucleotide sharing. This is the immuneACCESS table as TCRdb keeps it, with only in-frame sequences that have V and J called. A part of the clones is gone; compared with another copy, unresolved V genes explain less than half, and the rest is unexplained. For V, J and clone size, that table is used; D and trimming come from the DNA. Present in this sample are roughly 190,000 clones, approximately 78% of which were seen just once. The ten largest clones add up to 1.7% of the sample.

The cohort consisted of 600 or so healthy bone marrow donors. Cohort members were all nominally healthy when sampled, although unrecorded immune exposures were likely present. The donor was CMV seronegative and was included in the group of approximately 350 seronegative cohort members. A peripheral blood sample was provided by each donor, and peripheral blood mononuclear cells were used for TCR beta sequencing. The Qiagen DNeasy Blood Extraction Kit was used to extract genomic DNA from the blood cell samples. The paper's findings and limits, for the study overall: According to a later analysis, parvovirus B19, influenza, CMV and Epstein-Barr virus appeared linked to several top co-occurrence clusters. In an earlier analysis of roughly 560 of the donors, most TCR beta V segments were observed in productive rearrangements about 90% or about 30% of the time, broadly matching IMGT annotations. Correlated functional status among segregating V segments might reflect linkage disequilibrium, but an unknown experimental factor could not be ruled out. Specific HLA alleles were associated with 15,000 to 20,000 TCR beta sequences at a false discovery rate of 0.05 in a later analysis. The only immune exposure information available for the cohort was CMV serostatus. Because HLA typing was unavailable for some donors at each locus, only the typed subset was used in association tests. In a later analysis, TCR association rates were found to vary across HLA loci, with the most associated TCRs seen for DRB1 alleles and the fewest for HLA-C alleles. When HLA alleles, especially DR and DQ, strongly co-occurred, TCR associations were difficult to assign to individual alleles. Three of the identified cytomegalovirus-associated TCR beta chains were confirmed in vitro to be specific for cytomegalovirus antigens. Most TCR sequences were observed very rarely across donors, whereas some public TCRs were present in many individuals. A later analysis found that HLA-associated TCR beta chains were more clonally expanded and had lower generation probabilities than equally common non-associated chains. A further reported finding was that TCR beta sequences accurately predicted the HLA-A and HLA-B alleles for most subjects in the first cohort. The classifier was reported to diagnose cytomegalovirus status with high specificity and sensitivity in both the original cohort and the validation cohort. A group of highly shared sequence variants was considered likely to be a technical artifact of the sequencing pipeline. An association between a missense DCLRE1C variant and V-gene and J-gene trimming of TCR beta chains was found in a later genetic analysis and replicated in an independent cohort. Sequencing depth was assumed to be roughly uniform across donors in the presence/absence analyses, though that assumption may not hold. According to a later analysis, most CMV-associated TCR beta chains appeared to be HLA-restricted, and the HLA associations seemed to be driven largely by CMV exposure. Because the 87-base-pair reads could not distinguish some IMGT-functional V segments, including TRBV6-2 and TRBV6-3, those segments were excluded. A total of 164 TCR beta chains were listed by the study as associated with cytomegalovirus. Fewer than 20 rarely observed V segments, including chromosome 9 orphons, were excluded from the earlier analysis of a few hundred of the donors because counts were too low. The cohort was sequenced for TCR beta chains only, and without alpha or paired-chain data the features that could be detected were limited. It was suggested by the authors that the approach could potentially be generalized to other disease states and immunological phenotypes. In a later genetic analysis, fewer N-insertions in productive TCRs were reported among donors in an Asian-associated ancestry cluster than the approximately 710-donor mean.

V is trimmed back by 3 bases and J by 4 bases, and the junction contains 9 bases that no gene match accounts for. Per the germline V gene, LGHNA is the CDR1 and YNFKEQ is the CDR2. The CDR3 contains 16 residues, cysteine and phenylalanine counted. Here the CDR3 DNA is all that survives: 48 bases in frame from base 1. The count of this clone is one. The antigen it recognizes is unknown. Base qualities were left out, and no much larger clone turns up one base away. This TCR derives from a woman between 18 and 29 years old in good health and CMV-seronegative. The chain links TRBV4-2 with TRBJ2-1; a stretch of 7 junction bases matches TRBD2. Sequences were obtained from PBMCs. In nucleotides, the sequence is TGTGCCAGCAGCCAGTCTCTAGCGGACCGTTACAATGAGCAGTTCTTC. The resulting protein is CASSQSLADRYNEQFF.